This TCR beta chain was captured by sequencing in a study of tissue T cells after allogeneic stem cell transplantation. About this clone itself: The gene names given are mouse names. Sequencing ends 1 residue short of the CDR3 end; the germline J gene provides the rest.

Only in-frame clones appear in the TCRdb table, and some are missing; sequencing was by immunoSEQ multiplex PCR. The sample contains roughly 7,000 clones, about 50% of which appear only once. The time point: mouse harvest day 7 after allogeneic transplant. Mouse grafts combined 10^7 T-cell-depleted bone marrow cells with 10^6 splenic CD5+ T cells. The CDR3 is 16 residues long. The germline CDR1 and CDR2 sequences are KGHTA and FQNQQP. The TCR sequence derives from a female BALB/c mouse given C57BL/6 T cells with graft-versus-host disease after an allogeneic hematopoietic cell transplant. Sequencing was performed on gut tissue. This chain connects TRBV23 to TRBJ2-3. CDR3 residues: CSSSQSLGASAETLYF. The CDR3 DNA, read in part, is TGCTCCAGCAGTCAATCGCTAGGAGCTAGTGCAGAAACGCTGTAT.